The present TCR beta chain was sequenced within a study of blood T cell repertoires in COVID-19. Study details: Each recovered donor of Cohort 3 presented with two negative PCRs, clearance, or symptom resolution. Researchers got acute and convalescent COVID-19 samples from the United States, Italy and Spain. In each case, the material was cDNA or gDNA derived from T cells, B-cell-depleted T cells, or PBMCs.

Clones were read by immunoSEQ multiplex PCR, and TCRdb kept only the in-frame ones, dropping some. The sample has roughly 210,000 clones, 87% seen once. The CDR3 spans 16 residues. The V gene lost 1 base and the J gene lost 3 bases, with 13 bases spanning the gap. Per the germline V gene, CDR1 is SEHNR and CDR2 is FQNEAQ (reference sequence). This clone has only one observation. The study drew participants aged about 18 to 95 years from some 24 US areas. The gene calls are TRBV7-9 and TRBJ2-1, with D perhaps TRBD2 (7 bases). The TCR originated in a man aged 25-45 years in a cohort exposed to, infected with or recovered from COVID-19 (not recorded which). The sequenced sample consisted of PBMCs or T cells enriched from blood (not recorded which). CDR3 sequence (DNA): TGTGCCAGCAGCTTAGATTTGGGGGGGCTCTACAATGAGCAGTTCTTC. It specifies CASSLDLGGLYNEQFF.